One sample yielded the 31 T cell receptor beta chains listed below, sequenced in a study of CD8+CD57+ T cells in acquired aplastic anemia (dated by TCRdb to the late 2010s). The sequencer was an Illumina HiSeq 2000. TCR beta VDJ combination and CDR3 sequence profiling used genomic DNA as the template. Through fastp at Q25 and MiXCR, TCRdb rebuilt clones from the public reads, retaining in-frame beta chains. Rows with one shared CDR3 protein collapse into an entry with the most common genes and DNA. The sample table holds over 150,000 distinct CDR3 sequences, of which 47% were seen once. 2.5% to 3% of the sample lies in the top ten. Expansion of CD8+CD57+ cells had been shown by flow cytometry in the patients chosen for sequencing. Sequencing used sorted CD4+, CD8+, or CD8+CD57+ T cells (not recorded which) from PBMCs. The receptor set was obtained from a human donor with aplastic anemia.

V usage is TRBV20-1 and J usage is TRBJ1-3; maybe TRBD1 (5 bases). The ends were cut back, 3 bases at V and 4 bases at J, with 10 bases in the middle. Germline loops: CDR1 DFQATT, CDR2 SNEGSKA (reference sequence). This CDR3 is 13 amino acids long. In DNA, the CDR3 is TGCAGTGCTAGCGGGGCGGGGGGAAACACCATATATTTT. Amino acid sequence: CSASGAGGNTIYF.

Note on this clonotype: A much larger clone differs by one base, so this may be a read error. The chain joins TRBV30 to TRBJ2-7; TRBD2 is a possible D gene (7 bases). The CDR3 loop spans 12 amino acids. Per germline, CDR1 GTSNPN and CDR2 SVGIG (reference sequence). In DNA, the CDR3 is TGTGCTATGAGGGGGGGCGGCGACGAGCAGTACTTC. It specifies CAMRGGGDEQYF.

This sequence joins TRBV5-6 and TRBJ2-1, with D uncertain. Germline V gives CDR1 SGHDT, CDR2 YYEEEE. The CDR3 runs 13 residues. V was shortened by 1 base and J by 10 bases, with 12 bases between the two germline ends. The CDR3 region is CASSLNYKREQFF. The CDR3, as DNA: TGTGCCAGCAGCTTGAATTACAAGAGGGAGCAGTTCTTC.

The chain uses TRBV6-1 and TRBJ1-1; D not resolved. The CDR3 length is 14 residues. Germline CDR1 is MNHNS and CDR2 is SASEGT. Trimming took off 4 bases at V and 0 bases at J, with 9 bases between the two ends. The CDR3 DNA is TGTGCCAGCAGTGGGGTTCTTCTGAACACTGAAGCTTTCTTT. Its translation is CASSGVLLNTEAFF.

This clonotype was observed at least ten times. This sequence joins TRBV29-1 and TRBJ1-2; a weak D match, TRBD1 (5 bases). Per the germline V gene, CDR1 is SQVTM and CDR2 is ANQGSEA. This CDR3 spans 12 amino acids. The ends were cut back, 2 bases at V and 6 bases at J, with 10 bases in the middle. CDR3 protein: CSVEQGVNGYTF. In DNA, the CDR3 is TGCAGCGTTGAACAGGGTGTAAATGGCTACACCTTC.

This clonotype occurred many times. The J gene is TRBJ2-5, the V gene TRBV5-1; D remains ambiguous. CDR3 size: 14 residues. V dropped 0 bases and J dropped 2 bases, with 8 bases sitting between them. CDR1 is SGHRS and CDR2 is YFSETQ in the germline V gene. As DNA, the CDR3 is TGCGCCAGCAGCTTGGTAGTTGGGCAAGAGACCCAGTACTTC. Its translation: CASSLVVGQETQYF.

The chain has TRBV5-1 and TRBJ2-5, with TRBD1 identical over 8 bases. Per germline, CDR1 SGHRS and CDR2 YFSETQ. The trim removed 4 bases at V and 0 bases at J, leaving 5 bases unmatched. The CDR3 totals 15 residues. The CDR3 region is CASSLGQAYQETQYF. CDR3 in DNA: TGCGCCAGCAGCCTGGGACAGGCATACCAAGAGACCCAGTACTTC. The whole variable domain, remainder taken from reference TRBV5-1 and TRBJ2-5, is KAGVTQTPRYLIKTRGQQVTLSCSPISGHRSVSWYQQTPGQGLQFLFEYFSETQRNKGNFPGRFSGRQFSNSRSEMNVSTLELGDSALYLCASSLGQAYQETQYFGPGTRLLVL.

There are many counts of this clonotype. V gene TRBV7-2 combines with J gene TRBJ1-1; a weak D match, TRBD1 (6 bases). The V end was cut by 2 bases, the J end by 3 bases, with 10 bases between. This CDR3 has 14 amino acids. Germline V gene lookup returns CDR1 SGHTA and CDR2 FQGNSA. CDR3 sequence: CASSLRRTDTEAFF. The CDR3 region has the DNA TGTGCCAGCAGCTTAAGACGGACAGACACTGAAGCTTTCTTT.

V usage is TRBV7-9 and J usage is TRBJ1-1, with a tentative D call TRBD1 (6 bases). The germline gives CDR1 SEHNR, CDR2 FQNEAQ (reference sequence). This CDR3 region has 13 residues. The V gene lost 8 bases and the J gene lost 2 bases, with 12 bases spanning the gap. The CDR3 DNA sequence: TGTGCCAGCGCCGGGACACCAAACACTGAAGCTTTCTTT. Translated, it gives CASAGTPNTEAFF. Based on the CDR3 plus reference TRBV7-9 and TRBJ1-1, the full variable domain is DTGVSQNPRHKITKRGQNVTFRCDPISEHNRLYWYRQTLGQGPEFLTYFQNEAQLEKSRLLSDRFSAERPKGSFSTLEIQRTEQGDSAMYLCASAGTPNTEAFFGQGTRLTVV.

The CDR3 is CASSLVYRGLDTEAFF. In DNA form, the CDR3 reads TGTGCCAGCAGCTTGGTCTACAGGGGGCTCGACACTGAAGCTTTCTTT. The chain carries TRBV5-5 and TRBJ1-1; 9 positions agree with TRBD1. Per the germline V gene, CDR1 is SGHKS and CDR2 is YYEKEE (reference sequence). The CDR3 has 16 amino acids. The V segment lost 0 bases and the J segment 3 bases; nucleotides outside the gene matches: 6.

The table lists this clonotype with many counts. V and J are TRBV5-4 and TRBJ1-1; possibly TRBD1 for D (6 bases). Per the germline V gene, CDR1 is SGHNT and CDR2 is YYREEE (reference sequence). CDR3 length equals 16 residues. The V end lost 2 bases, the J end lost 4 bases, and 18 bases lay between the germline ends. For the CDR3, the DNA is TGTGCCAGCAGCTTACTCGGCAGGGGTAGTGGCACTGAAGCTTTCTTT. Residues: CASSLLGRGSGTEAFF.

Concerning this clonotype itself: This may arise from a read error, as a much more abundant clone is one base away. In nucleotides, the CDR3 is TGTGCCAGCAGCCCTCGCCCTCCTAGCGACGAGCAGTACTTC. Amino acids: CASSPRPPSDEQYF. The V and J genes are TRBV7-6 and TRBJ2-7; D possibly corresponds to TRBD2 (6 bases). Germline-derived CDR1 and CDR2 are SGHVS and FNYEAQ. The germline V and J ends were trimmed by 5 bases and 5 bases, with 16 bases remaining between them. This CDR3 contains 14 residues.

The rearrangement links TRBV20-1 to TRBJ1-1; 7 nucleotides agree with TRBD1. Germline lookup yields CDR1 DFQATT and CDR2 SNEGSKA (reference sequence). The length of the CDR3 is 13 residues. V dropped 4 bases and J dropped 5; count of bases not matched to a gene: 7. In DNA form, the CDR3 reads TGCAGTGCTACCCTGACAGGGAGGACTGAAGCTTTCTTT. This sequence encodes CSATLTGRTEAFF.

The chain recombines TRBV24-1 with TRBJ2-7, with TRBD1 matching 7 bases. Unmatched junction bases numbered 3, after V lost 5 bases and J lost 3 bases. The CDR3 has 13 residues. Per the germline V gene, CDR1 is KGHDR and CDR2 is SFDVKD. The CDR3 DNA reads TGTGCCACCAGTGCGGCAGGGGGCTACGAGCAGTACTTC. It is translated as CATSAAGGYEQYF.

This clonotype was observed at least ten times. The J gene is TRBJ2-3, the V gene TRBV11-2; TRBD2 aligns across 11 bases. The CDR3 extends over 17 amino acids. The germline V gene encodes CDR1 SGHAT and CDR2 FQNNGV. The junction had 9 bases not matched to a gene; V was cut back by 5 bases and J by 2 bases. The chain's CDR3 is CASSPGTSGLNTDTQYF. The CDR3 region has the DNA TGTGCCAGCAGCCCGGGGACTAGCGGATTAAACACAGATACGCAGTATTTT.

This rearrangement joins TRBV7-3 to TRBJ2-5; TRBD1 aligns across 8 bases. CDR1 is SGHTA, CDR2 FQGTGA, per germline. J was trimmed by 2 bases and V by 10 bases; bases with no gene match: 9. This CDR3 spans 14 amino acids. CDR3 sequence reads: CANSYTGGQETQYF. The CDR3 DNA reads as TGTGCCAACAGTTACACAGGGGGGCAAGAGACCCAGTACTTC.

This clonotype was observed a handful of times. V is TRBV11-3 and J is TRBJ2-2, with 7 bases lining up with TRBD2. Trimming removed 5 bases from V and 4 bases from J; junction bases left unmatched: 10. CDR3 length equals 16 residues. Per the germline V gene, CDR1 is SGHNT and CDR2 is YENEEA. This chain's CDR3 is CASSPLSGGLTGELFF. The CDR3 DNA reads TGTGCCAGCAGCCCCCTCTCGGGAGGTCTCACCGGGGAGCTGTTTTTT.

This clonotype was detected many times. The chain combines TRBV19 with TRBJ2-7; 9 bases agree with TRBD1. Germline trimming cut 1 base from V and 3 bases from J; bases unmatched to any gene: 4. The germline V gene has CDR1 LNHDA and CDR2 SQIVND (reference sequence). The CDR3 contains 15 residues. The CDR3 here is CASSIAGTGYYEQYF. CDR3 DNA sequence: TGTGCCAGTAGTATAGCCGGGACAGGGTACTACGAGCAGTACTTC.

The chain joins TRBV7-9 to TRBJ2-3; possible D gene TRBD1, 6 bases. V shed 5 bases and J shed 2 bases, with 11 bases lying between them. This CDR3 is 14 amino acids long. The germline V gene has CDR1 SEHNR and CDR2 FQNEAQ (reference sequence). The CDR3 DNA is TGTGCCAGCAGCAGGGGGTTTGACACAGATACGCAGTATTTT. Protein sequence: CASSRGFDTDTQYF. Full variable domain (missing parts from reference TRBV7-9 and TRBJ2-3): DTGVSQNPRHKITKRGQNVTFRCDPISEHNRLYWYRQTLGQGPEFLTYFQNEAQLEKSRLLSDRFSAERPKGSFSTLEIQRTEQGDSAMYLCASSRGFDTDTQYFGPGTRLTVL.

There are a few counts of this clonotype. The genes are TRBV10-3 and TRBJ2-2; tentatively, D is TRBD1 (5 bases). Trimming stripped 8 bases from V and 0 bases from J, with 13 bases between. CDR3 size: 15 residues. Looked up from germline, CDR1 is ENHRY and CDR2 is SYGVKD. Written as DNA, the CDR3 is TGTGCCATCCAAGCCGGACAATCGAACACCGGGGAGCTGTTTTTT. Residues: CAIQAGQSNTGELFF.

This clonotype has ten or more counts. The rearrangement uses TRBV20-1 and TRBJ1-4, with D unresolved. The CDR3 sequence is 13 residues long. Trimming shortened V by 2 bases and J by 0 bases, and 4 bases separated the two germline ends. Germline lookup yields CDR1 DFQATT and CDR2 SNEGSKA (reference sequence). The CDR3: CSARYTTNEKLFF. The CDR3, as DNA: TGCAGTGCTAGATACACAACTAATGAAAAACTGTTTTTT.

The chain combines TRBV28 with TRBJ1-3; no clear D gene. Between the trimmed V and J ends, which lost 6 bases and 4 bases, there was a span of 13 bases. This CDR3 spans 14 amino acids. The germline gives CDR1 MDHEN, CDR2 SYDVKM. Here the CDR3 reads CASSPTISGNTIYF. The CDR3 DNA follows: TGTGCCAGCAGCCCAACGATTTCCGGAAACACCATATATTTT.

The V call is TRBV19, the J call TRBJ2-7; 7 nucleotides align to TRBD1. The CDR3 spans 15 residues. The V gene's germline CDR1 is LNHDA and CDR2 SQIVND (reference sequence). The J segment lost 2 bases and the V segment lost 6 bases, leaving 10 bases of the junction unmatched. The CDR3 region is CASSNPGQVAYEQYF. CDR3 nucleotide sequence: TGTGCCAGTAGCAACCCCGGACAGGTGGCCTACGAGCAGTACTTC.

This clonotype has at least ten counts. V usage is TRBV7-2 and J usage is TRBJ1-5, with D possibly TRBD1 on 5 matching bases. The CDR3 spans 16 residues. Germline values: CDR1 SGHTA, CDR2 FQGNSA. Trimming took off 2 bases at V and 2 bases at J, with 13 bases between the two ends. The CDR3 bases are TGTGCCAGCAGCTTATTTGGGGGTACAGGCAATCAGCCCCAGCATTTT. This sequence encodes CASSLFGGTGNQPQHF.

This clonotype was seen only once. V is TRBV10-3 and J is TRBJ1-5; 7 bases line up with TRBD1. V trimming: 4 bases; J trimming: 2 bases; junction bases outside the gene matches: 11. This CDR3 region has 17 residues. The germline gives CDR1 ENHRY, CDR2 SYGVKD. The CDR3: CAISARPLGQGNQPQHF. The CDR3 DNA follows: TGTGCCATCAGTGCGCGACCGCTCGGACAGGGCAATCAGCCCCAGCATTTT.

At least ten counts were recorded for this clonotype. CDR3 sequence (DNA): TGTGCCAGCAGCTCCCCTCAGGGGGTGGCGGCCGGGGAGCTGTTTTTT. Residues: CASSSPQGVAAGELFF. The chain carries TRBV7-2 and TRBJ2-2, with 7 positions matching TRBD1. Losses at the gene ends were 4 bases for V and 6 bases for J; bases not matched to a gene: 11. The CDR3 loop spans 16 amino acids. Germline V lookup: CDR1 SGHTA, CDR2 FQGNSA.

CDR3 in amino acids: CASSLDFKETQYF. The CDR3 nucleotides are TGTGCCAGCAGCTTAGATTTCAAAGAGACCCAGTACTTC. The chain recombines TRBV7-2 with TRBJ2-5; D gene unclear. The CDR3 contains 13 residues. V was shortened by 1 base and J by 3 bases, with 6 bases between the two germline ends. The germline CDR1 and CDR2 sequences are SGHTA and FQGNSA.

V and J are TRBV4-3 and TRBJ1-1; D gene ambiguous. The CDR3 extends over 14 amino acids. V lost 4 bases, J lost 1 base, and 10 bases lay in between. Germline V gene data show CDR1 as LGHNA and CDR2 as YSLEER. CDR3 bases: TGCGCCAGCAGCCTAGGCCTGAGGAACACTGAAGCTTTCTTT. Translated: CASSLGLRNTEAFF.

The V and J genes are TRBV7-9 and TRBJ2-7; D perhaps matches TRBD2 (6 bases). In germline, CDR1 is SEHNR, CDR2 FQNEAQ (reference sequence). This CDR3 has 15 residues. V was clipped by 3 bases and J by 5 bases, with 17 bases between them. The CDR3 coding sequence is TGTGCCAGCAGCTTTCACGGGGGAAAGGCGAACGAGCAGTACTTC. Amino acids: CASSFHGGKANEQYF.

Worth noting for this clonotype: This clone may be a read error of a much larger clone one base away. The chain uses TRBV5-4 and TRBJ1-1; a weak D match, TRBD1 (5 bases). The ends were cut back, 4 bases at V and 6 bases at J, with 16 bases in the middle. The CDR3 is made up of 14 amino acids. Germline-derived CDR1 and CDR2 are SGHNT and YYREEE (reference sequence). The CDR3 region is CASSTPGMGAEAFF. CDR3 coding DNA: TGTGCCAGCAGCACCCCAGGGATGGGCGCTGAAGCTTTCTTT.

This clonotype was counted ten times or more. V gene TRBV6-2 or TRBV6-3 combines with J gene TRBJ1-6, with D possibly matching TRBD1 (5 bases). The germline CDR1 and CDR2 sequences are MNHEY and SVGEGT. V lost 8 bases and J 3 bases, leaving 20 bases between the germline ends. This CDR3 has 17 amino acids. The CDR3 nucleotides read TGTGCCAGCCGAATGCTGGGAGACAGATACTATAATTCACCCCTCCACTTT. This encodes CASRMLGDRYYNSPLHF.